The entry that follows covers one T cell receptor beta chain sequence. Its antigen remains unidentified. The record originates from a study of molecular identifiers for immune sequencing clone quantification. Study-level results: Molecules of identical TCR sharing a barcode could underestimate highly expanded clone sizes. Whereas clones above 20 RNA copies held under 1% of naive-cell molecules, they held over 97% of effector molecules.

The CDR3 totals 15 residues. CDR1 MNHNY and CDR2 SVGAGI come from the germline V gene (reference sequence). With 2 bases removed from V and 1 base from J, the gap between germline ends came to 10 bases. Both previously described methods and listed TCR primers were employed to make bulk TCR libraries. TCRdb reprocessed the PCR reads with MiXCR, giving one entry per CDR3 protein. Of about 100,000 distinct CDR3 sequences listed, roughly 38% are singletons. Naive CD8 T cell sorting was performed on the CD8+CD4-CCR7+CD45RA+ phenotype. The gene calls are TRBV6-6 and TRBJ2-3; maybe TRBD2 (7 bases). The clonotype was recovered from a human donor in good health. Some libraries in this study had Jurkat cell RNA spiked in. The sample taken for sequencing was naive CD8+ T cells from blood, with Jurkat cell RNA spiked in. As for subset: FACS-sorted CD8+CD4-CCR7+CD45RA+ naive T cells. The CDR3 sequence: CASSYGGAGTDTQYF. CDR3 DNA: TGTGCCAGCAGTTACGGGGGGGCCGGCACAGATACGCAGTATTTT.